This entry concerns a single TCR beta chain. The data were taken from a study of blood T cell repertoires in COVID-19. About the research overall: Material from acute and convalescent COVID-19 was sourced from the United States, Italy and Spain.

CDR1 MGHRA and CDR2 YSYEKL come from the germline V gene. Trimming stripped 0 bases from V and 2 bases from J, with 10 bases between. The CDR3 runs 15 residues. In the authors' methods: Estimated nucleated cell counts came from reference gene primer amplification. The table came from immunoSEQ multiplex PCR; TCRdb's copy has only in-frame clones and leaves some out. V, J and clone size were drawn from that table, and D and trimming were deduced from the DNA. Counted here are some 60,000 clones, about 81% occurring once; the ten biggest clones make up around 12%. The TCR comes from a human donor in a cohort sampled during active COVID-19. Source material: peripheral blood. The chain is built from TRBV4-1 and TRBJ2-5; D is undetermined. The CDR3 here is CASSQEPTRQETQYF. The CDR3 bases are TGCGCCAGCAGCCAAGAACCCACGCGACAAGAGACCCAGTACTTC.